This T cell receptor beta chain was recovered during a study of blood T cell repertoires in COVID-19. For the study at large: Samples came from the United States, Italy and Spain, spanning acute and convalescent COVID-19. The analysed material was cDNA or gDNA that came from T cells, B-cell-depleted T cells, or PBMCs.

Germline V lookup: CDR1 SGDLS, CDR2 YYNGEE. CDR3 length: 16 residues. Trimming took 4 bases from V and 6 from J; bases not matched to a gene: 12. Sequenced by immunoSEQ multiplex PCR; TCRdb stores in-frame clones only, minus some. The sample includes over 60,000 clones, roughly three quarters seen only once; the top ten take about 50%. This clonotype was obtained from an elderly woman with acute or convalescent COVID-19. Sequenced: peripheral blood. The V call is TRBV9, the J call TRBJ2-1, with 8 bases lining up with TRBD2. CDR3 loop: CASSPQPGLGLNEQFF. The CDR3 DNA reads as TGTGCCAGCAGCCCTCAACCGGGACTAGGGCTCAATGAGCAGTTCTTC.